These T cell receptor beta chains were read from a single sample in a study of CD8+ T cells in alopecia areata. The assay was immunoSEQ multiplex PCR, and TCRdb's table has in-frame clones only and misses some. This sample has some 210,000 clones; 50% to 60% occur once, and the top ten carry 0.45%. The sample was CD4+ T cells sorted from blood, taken at week 0. These receptors all come from a human donor with alopecia areata. The CDR3 runs from the conserved cysteine through the conserved F or W. The order of the fields is D gene, V gene, J gene, clone size, CDR3 DNA, CDR3 protein. D genes are given only for firm matches. Some rows have no size entry. The others give once, few or many, or a class for an expanded clone.

>NA|TRBV11-1|TRBJ1-4|once
TGTGCCAGCAGACGAGGACGTCTGGAAAAACTGTTTTTT
CASRRGRLEKLFF
>NA|TRBV6-5|TRBJ1-2|few
TGTGCCAGCAGTTACTCAGCGGGCTGGGATGGCTACACCTTC
CASSYSAGWDGYTF
>TRBD1|TRBV10-3|TRBJ2-7|NA
TGTGCCATCAGTGAGTCTCGACAGGGGACCTACGAGCAGTACTTC
CAISESRQGTYEQYF
>NA|TRBV29-1|TRBJ1-1|NA
TGCGTATACCGGGAGCCGAACACTGAAGCTTTCTTT
CVYREPNTEAFF
>TRBD1|TRBV6-8|TRBJ1-5|few
TGTGCCAGCAGTACCCAAGGACAGGGGCAGAATCAGCCCCAGCATTTT
CASSTQGQGQNQPQHF
>TRBD1|TRBV4-1|TRBJ1-2|NA
TGCGCCAGCAGCCATCCCGGGACAGGGAAGGGCTACACCTTC
CASSHPGTGKGYTF
>NA|TRBV4-2|TRBJ2-1|NA
TGTGCCAGCAGCCTACAAGCTAGCACAGACTCCTACAATGAGCAGTTCTTC
CASSLQASTDSYNEQFF
>TRBD1|TRBV4-1|TRBJ2-3|NA
TGCGCCAGCAGGAAGATAGGGGGCATCGAAAATACGCAGTATTTT
CASRKIGGIENTQYF
>TRBD2|TRBV29-1|TRBJ2-1|NA
TGCAGCGTTGCAGGACTAGCGCTCAATGAGCAGTTCTTC
CSVAGLALNEQFF
>TRBD2|TRBV30|TRBJ2-1|NA
TGTGCCTGGACCCGAGGGTCAACTAGCGGGTACAATGAGCAGTTCTTC
CAWTRGSTSGYNEQFF
>NA|TRBV15|TRBJ2-5|NA
TGTGCCACCAGCAGGCAAGAGACCCAGTACTTC
CATSRQETQYF
>NA|TRBV29-1|TRBJ1-2|NA
TGCAGCGTGCGACAATCCCCCTCTAACTATGGCTACACCTTC
CSVRQSPSNYGYTF
>NA|TRBV5-1|TRBJ2-2|NA
TGCGCCAGCAGCTTGAGCGCGGACAGACGGACCGGGGAGCTGTTTTTT
CASSLSADRRTGELFF
>TRBD2|TRBV9|TRBJ2-1|NA
TGTGCCAGCAGCGGGACTAGCGGAATATTCCATGAGCAGTTCTTC
CASSGTSGIFHEQFF
>NA|TRBV30|TRBJ1-5|NA
TGTGCCTGGAGTGCGCCGGGGGCAGGGCGTCAGCCCCAGCATTTT
CAWSAPGAGRQPQHF
>NA|TRBV30|TRBJ2-7|NA
TGTGCCTGGAGCGACACCTACGAGCAGTACTTC
CAWSDTYEQYF
>NA|TRBV13|TRBJ1-6|NA
TGTGCCAGCAGCTCCGGGACACCTGGTTCACCCCTCCACTTT
CASSSGTPGSPLHF
>NA|TRBV19|TRBJ1-2|NA
TGTGCCAGTAGTATTCGGCGGATCTATGGCTACACCTTC
CASSIRRIYGYTF
>TRBD2|TRBV4-2|TRBJ2-4|NA
TGTGCCAGCAGCCGGGCACTACTAAGCGGGGGTCAGGACATTCAGTACTTC
CASSRALLSGGQDIQYF
>NA|TRBV5-1|TRBJ2-5|NA
TGCGCCAGCAGCCCGGGACAAGAGACCCAGTACTTC
CASSPGQETQYF
>NA|TRBV5-1|TRBJ1-2|NA
TGCGCCAGCAGCTTGGGACCTACAGGCGACTATGGCTACACCTTC
CASSLGPTGDYGYTF
>TRBD1|TRBV5-1|TRBJ2-5|NA
TGCGCCAGCAGTGGGGGACAGGGAGTTGAGACCCAGTACTTC
CASSGGQGVETQYF
>NA|TRBV5-1|TRBJ2-3|NA
TGCGCCAGCAGCCCCGTCAGGGGCGCAGATACGCAGTATTTT
CASSPVRGADTQYF
>TRBD1|TRBV29-1|TRBJ2-1|few
TGCAGCGTTGTCAGGACAGGGGGCTACAATGAGCAGTTCTTC
CSVVRTGGYNEQFF
>TRBD2|TRBV6-1|TRBJ2-5|NA
TGTGCCAGCAGTCTAGCGGGGTCGCCTCAAGAGACCCAGTACTTC
CASSLAGSPQETQYF
>NA|TRBV14|TRBJ2-7|NA
TGTGCCAGCAGCTCGGGACCCAGGTACTTGGTAGGTTACGAGCAGTACTTC
CASSSGPRYLVGYEQYF
>TRBD1|TRBV5-1|TRBJ1-1|few
TGCGCCAGCAGCGGGGACAGGGGAGCTTTCTTT
CASSGDRGAFF
>NA|TRBV30|TRBJ2-2|NA
TGTGCCTGGAGATGGAGCAGGGTCACCGGGGAGCTGTTTTTT
CAWRWSRVTGELFF
>TRBD1|TRBV4-1|TRBJ2-1|NA
TGCGCCAGCAGCCAAATAGACAGGGGGCACGTCTTC
CASSQIDRGHVF
>NA|TRBV30|TRBJ2-3|NA
TGTGCCTGGAGCGCCCCGGGGAGCACAGATACGCAGTATTTT
CAWSAPGSTDTQYF
>NA|TRBV27|TRBJ2-2|NA
TGTGCCAGCAGTTTCGGGGCAAACACCGGGGAGCTGTTTTTT
CASSFGANTGELFF
>NA|TRBV6-5|TRBJ1-1|NA
TGTGCCAGCAGTTACCAGGGTGCTGAAGCTTTCTTT
CASSYQGAEAFF
>NA|TRBV29-1|TRBJ1-2|NA
TGCAGCGTGGCGTGGGGGACCTTCGGCTACACCTTC
CSVAWGTFGYTF
>NA|TRBV5-1|TRBJ1-1|NA
TGCGCCAGCAGCTGGACCGGGGGGTCTGAAGCTTTCTTT
CASSWTGGSEAFF
>NA|TRBV30|TRBJ2-5|NA
TGTGCCTGGAGGCAGATCCAAGAGACCCAGTACTTC
CAWRQIQETQYF
>TRBD2|TRBV15|TRBJ2-1|NA
TGTGCCACCCTAAACGGTGGACTAGCGGGGGAATCTCGGTTCTTC
CATLNGGLAGESRFF
>NA|TRBV10-3|TRBJ2-7|once
TGTGCCATCAGTGAGGAGACCAGGCAGTACTTC
CAISEETRQYF
>NA|TRBV2|TRBJ2-7|once
TGTGCCAGCAAGTTTGAGGGGCCGTCCTCCTACGAGCAGTACTTC
CASKFEGPSSYEQYF
>NA|TRBV7-3|TRBJ2-5|NA
TGTGCCAGCAGCTTGGACCGGAGGGAGACCCAGTACTTC
CASSLDRRETQYF
>NA|TRBV7-8|TRBJ1-5|NA
TGTGCCAGCAGCGCAGAGGGGGGCGCGATGGGGCAGCCCCAGCATTTT
CASSAEGGAMGQPQHF
>NA|TRBV14|TRBJ1-1|NA
TGTGCCAGCAGCCAAGATGTGGGGTACGGGAACACTGAAGCTTTCTTT
CASSQDVGYGNTEAFF
>NA|TRBV29-1|TRBJ1-1|NA
TGCAGCGTTGAAGGCTCAGGCCGTGAAGCTTTCTTT
CSVEGSGREAFF
>NA|TRBV6-1|TRBJ2-5|NA
TGTGCCAGCAGTGTAGGCTCCTATTGGGAGACCCAGTACTTC
CASSVGSYWETQYF
>TRBD1|TRBV29-1|TRBJ2-2|few
TGCAGCGTTGGAAATCTGGGACAGGGTTTCGCGAACACCGGGGAGCTGTTTTTT
CSVGNLGQGFANTGELFF
>NA|TRBV5-1|TRBJ1-1|few
TGCGCCAGCAGCCCCCAAGTGGCCCGGGGGGGCACTGAAGCTTTCTTT
CASSPQVARGGTEAFF
>NA|TRBV5-1|TRBJ1-2|NA
TGCGCCAGCAGCTTGGACGGGTATGGCTACACCTTC
CASSLDGYGYTF
>TRBD2|TRBV6-5|TRBJ2-2|NA
TGTGCCAGCCGGGGACTAGCTATCTCCGGGGAGCTGTTTTTT
CASRGLAISGELFF
>TRBD2|TRBV5-6|TRBJ2-1|NA
TGTGCCAGCAGCTTGTGGACTAGCGGGGCCAGTCCCTACAATGAGCAGTTCTTC
CASSLWTSGASPYNEQFF
>NA|TRBV4-1|TRBJ2-1|NA
TGCGCCAGCAGCCATCAGGGACTCCCGAACAATGAGCAGTTCTTC
CASSHQGLPNNEQFF
>TRBD2|TRBV6-6|TRBJ2-3|NA
TGTGCCAGCAGACAACACCTAGCGGGGTCTAAGGATACGCAGTATTTT
CASRQHLAGSKDTQYF
>NA|TRBV5-5|TRBJ1-1|NA
TGTGCCAGCAGCTTGCATAGATCTGAAGCTTTCTTT
CASSLHRSEAFF